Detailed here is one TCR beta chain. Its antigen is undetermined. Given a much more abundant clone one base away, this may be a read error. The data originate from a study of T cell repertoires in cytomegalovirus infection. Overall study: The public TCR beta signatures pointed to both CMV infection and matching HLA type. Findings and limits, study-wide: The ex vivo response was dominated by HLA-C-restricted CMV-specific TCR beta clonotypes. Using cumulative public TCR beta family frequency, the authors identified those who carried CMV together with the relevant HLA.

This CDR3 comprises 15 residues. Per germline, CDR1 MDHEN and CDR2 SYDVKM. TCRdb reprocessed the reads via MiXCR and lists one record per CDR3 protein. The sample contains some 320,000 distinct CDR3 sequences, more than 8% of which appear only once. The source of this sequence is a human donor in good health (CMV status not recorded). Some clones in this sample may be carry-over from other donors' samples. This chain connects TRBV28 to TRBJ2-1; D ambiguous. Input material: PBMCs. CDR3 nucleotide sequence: TGTGCCAGCAGGGTCCAGCCCCGATCCTACAATGGGCAGTTCTTC. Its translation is CASRVQPRSYNGQFF.